This T cell receptor beta chain was profiled in a study of blood T cell repertoires in COVID-19. Original processing notes: Scientists estimated how many nucleated cells there were by amplifying reference gene primers. Assay used: immunoSEQ multiplex PCR; TCRdb lists only in-frame clones, some missing. The D gene and trimming were derived from the DNA, and the V and J assignments and clone size from that table. In the table there are over 200,000 clones, around 90% of which are singletons. Germline CDR1 reads SGHRS; CDR2 reads YFSETQ. This CDR3 is 17 amino acids long. Trimming took 0 bases from V and 5 from J; bases not matched to a gene: 11.

The genes are TRBV5-1 and TRBJ2-3; 8 bases agree with TRBD2. Material: PBMCs or T cells enriched from blood (not recorded which). This sequence was found in a man between 18 and 29 years old with acute COVID-19. The CDR3 nucleotides are TGCGCCAGCAGCTTGGCCCCACTAGCGGAGGTAGGAGATACGCAGTATTTT. Translation: CASSLAPLAEVGDTQYF.